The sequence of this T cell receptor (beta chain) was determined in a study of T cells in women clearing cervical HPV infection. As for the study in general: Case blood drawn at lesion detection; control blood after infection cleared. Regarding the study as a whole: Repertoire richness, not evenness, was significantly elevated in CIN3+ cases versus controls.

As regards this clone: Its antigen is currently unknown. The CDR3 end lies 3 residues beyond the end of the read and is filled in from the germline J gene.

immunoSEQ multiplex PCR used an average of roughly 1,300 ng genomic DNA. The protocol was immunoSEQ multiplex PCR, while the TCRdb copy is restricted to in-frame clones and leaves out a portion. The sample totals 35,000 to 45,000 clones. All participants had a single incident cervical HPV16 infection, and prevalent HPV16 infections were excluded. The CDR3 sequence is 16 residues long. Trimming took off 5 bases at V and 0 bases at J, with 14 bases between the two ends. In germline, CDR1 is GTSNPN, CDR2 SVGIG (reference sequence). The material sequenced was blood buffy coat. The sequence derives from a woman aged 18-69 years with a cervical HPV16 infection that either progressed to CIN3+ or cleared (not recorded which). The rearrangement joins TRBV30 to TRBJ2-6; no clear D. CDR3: CAWESGSHSGANVLTF. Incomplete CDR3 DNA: TGTGCCTGGGAATCTGGCTCCCACTCTGGGGCCAACGTC.